This TCR beta chain was profiled in a study of cytomegalovirus exposure and HLA in healthy donors. For the study at large: Among the 398 donors who were genotyped, around 77% fell in the genetic ancestry cluster that is associated with self-reported Caucasian donors.

Study-level results: An analysis done earlier found most TCR beta V segments productive about 87% or about 30% of the time.

Regarding this clone: Its antigen is unknown.

Germline V gene sequence: CDR1 SEHNR, CDR2 FQNEAQ (reference sequence). CDR3 length: 16 residues. Trimming at V came to 1 base and at J to 5 bases, leaving 10 bases not matched to a gene. This PCR relied on a set of 60 Vbeta primers and 13 Jbeta primers. Sequencing used immunoSEQ multiplex PCR; TCRdb keeps in-frame clones, though not all of them. The sample table includes tens of thousands of clones. The rearrangement joins TRBV7-9 to TRBJ1-1, with 7 bases fitting TRBD1. The sample was PBMCs. The receptor was isolated from a man between 45 and 60 years old in good health and CMV-seropositive. The CDR3 protein is CASSLGPSLGQTEAFF. The CDR3 bases are TGTGCCAGCAGCTTAGGCCCGTCTTTGGGACAGACTGAAGCTTTCTTT.